Detailed here is one T cell receptor (beta chain). The data are from a study of blood T cell repertoires in COVID-19. About the research overall: Sites across the United States, Italy and Spain contributed samples from acute and convalescent COVID-19.

Trimming cost V 4 bases and J 0 bases; bases outside gene matches: 15. The V gene's germline CDR1 is SGDLS and CDR2 YYNGEE. The CDR3 has 20 residues. The protocol was immunoSEQ multiplex PCR, while the TCRdb copy is restricted to in-frame clones and leaves out a portion. The repertoire consists of about 180,000 clones, with 82% occurring once and the leading ten covering about 8.4%. Material for sequencing was peripheral blood. The chain has TRBV9 and TRBJ2-2; 10 bases map to TRBD2. This clonotype was sampled from a woman aged 70-85 years with acute or convalescent COVID-19. The CDR3 region has the DNA TGTGCCAGCAGCACAAGAGGGGGCCTAGCGGGGGCCACGAACACCGGGGAGCTGTTTTTT. This sequence encodes CASSTRGGLAGATNTGELFF. Combining the CDR3 with reference TRBV9 and TRBJ2-2 gives the whole variable domain DSGVTQTPKHLITATGQRVTLRCSPRSGDLSVYWYQQSLDQGLQFLIQYYNGEERAKGNILERFSAQQFPDLHSELNLSSLELGDSALYFCASSTRGGLAGATNTGELFFGEGSRLTVL.